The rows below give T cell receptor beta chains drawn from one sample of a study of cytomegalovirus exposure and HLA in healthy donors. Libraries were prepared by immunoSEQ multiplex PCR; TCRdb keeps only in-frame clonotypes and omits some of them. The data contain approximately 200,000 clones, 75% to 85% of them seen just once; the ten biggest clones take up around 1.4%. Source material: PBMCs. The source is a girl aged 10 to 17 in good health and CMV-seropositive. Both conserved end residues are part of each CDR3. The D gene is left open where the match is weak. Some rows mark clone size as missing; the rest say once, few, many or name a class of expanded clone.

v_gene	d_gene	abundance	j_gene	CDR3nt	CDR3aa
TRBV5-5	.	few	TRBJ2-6	TGTGCCAGCAGCCTGGGACACTCTGGGGCCAACGTCCTGACTTTC	CASSLGHSGANVLTF
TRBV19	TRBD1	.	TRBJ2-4	TGTGCCAGTAGTCCCCCCACAGGGGGCCGAAAAAACATTCAGTACTTC	CASSPPTGGRKNIQYF
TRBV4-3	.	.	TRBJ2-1	TGCGCCAGCAGTCTAACTTTCATTACCGAAAGTGATGAGCAGTTCTTC	CASSLTFITESDEQFF
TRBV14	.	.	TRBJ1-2	TGTGCCAGCAGCCTCCTGGGGGCCACCCCCTCCTTC	CASSLLGATPSF
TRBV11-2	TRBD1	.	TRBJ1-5	TGTGCCAGCAGCTTAACTCCGACAGGGTATAGCAATCAGCCCCAGCATTTT	CASSLTPTGYSNQPQHF
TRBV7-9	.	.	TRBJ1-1	TGTGCCAGCAGCTTAGGTCAGGCGAACACTGAAGCTTTCTTT	CASSLGQANTEAFF
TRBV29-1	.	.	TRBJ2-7	TGCAGCGTTGAAGATTGGGGACGGAGGGGCTACGAGCAGTACTTC	CSVEDWGRRGYEQYF
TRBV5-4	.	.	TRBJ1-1	TGTGCCAGCAGCCTCCCGGGGGGGAATGAAGCTTTCTTT	CASSLPGGNEAFF
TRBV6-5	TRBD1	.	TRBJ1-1	TGTGCCAGCAAAGGGACAGGGCACACTGAAGCTTTCTTT	CASKGTGHTEAFF
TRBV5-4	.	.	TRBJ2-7	TGTGCCAGCAGCCCGCCGGGTCCTAAAGGCGAGCAGTACTTC	CASSPPGPKGEQYF
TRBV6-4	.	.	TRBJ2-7	TGTGCCAGCAGTGACCCCGGGGTTGGGAAACGTTACGAGCAGTACTTC	CASSDPGVGKRYEQYF
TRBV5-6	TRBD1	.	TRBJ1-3	TGTGCCAGCAAGGGGGCAGTAGGAAACACCATATATTTT	CASKGAVGNTIYF
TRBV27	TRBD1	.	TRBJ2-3	TGTGCCAGCAGATTCCTTGAGGGGGCCCAAGGGGATACGCAGTATTTT	CASRFLEGAQGDTQYF
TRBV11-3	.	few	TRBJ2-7	TGTGCCAGCAGCCCAGGGTCCCCCCTCTACGAGCAGTACTTC	CASSPGSPLYEQYF
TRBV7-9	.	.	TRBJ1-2	TGTGCCAGCAGCTTAGGGGGGGATGGCTACACCTTC	CASSLGGDGYTF
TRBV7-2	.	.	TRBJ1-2	TGTGCCAGCAGCCCAAGGGGGGGCGGTAGGGATGGCTACACCTTC	CASSPRGGGRDGYTF
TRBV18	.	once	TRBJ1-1	TGTGCCAGCTCACGGGACATGAACACTGAAGCTTTCTTT	CASSRDMNTEAFF
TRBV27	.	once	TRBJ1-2	TGTGCCAGCAGTTTAAAAGACAGCGCCTCGAGCCGAACCTTC	CASSLKDSASSRTF
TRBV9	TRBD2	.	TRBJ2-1	TGTGCCAGCAGCGTAGCCCCCACTAGCGGGGGGGACAATGAGCAGTTCTTC	CASSVAPTSGGDNEQFF
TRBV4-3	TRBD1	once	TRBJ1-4	TGCGCCAGCAGCCAATTCACAGGGGATGAAAAACTGTTTTTT	CASSQFTGDEKLFF
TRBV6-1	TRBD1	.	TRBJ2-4	TGTGCCAGCAGCGGGACAGGTCGATACATTCAGTACTTC	CASSGTGRYIQYF
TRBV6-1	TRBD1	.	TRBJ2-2	TGTGCCAGCAGCGGGACAGGGGTCACCGGGGAGCTGTTTTTT	CASSGTGVTGELFF
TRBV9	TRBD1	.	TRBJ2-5	TGTGCCAGCAGCGGGACAGGGTCGCGCCTGGAGACCCAGTACTTC	CASSGTGSRLETQYF
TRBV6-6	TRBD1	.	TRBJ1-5	TGTGCCAGCAGTTACGGGACAGGGGTAAGCAATCAGCCCCAGCATTTT	CASSYGTGVSNQPQHF
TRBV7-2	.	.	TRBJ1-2	TGTGCCAGCAGACCTCCCCCGGGAGAGAAAGGCTATGGCTACACCTTC	CASRPPPGEKGYGYTF
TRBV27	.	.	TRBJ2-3	TGTGCCAGCAAGGAGATGAGGGGCACAGATACGCAGTATTTT	CASKEMRGTDTQYF
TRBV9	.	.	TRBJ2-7	TGTGCCAGCAGCGTAGAGTTGAGCCCCTACGAGCAGTACTTC	CASSVELSPYEQYF
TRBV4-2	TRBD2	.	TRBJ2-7	TGTGCCAGCCGACTAGCGGGCAACTACGAGCAGTACTTC	CASRLAGNYEQYF
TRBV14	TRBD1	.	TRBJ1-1	TGTGCCAGCAGCCAGGGACAGGGATTGTTAGGTGAAGCTTTCTTT	CASSQGQGLLGEAFF
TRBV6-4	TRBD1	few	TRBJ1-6	TGTGCCAGCAGTGACTCCGGACAGGGGAGTTCACCCCTCCACTTT	CASSDSGQGSSPLHF
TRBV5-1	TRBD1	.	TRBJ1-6	TGCGCCAGCAGCCCTAACCGGGACAGCCATAATTCACCCCTCCACTTT	CASSPNRDSHNSPLHF
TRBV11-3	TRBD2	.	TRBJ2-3	TGTGCCAGCAGCCGGGGGGGTACGCAGTATTTT	CASSRGGTQYF
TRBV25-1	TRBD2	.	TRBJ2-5	TGTGCCAGCAGTGAACGGGGGCGGGGGGGCCCGGCAGAGACCCAGTACTTC	CASSERGRGGPAETQYF
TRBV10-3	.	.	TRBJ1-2	TGTGCCACCAGGGGCAGCCCCTATGGCTACACCTTC	CATRGSPYGYTF
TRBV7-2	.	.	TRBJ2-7	TGTGCCAGCAGCTTACTATACGAGCAGTACTTC	CASSLLYEQYF
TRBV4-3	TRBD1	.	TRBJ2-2	TGCGCCAGCAGCCTCGCCGGGACAGGGGTAACCGGGGAGCTGTTTTTT	CASSLAGTGVTGELFF
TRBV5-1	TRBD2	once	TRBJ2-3	TGCGCCAGCATGACTAGCGGGGGACCCACAGATACGCAGTATTTT	CASMTSGGPTDTQYF
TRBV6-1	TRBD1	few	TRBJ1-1	TGTGCCAGCAGTGGGGGACAGGGCCTCCTGACTGAAGCTTTCTTT	CASSGGQGLLTEAFF
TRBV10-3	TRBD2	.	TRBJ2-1	TGTGCCATCAGCCCTAGCGGGGGGGACTCCTACAATGAGCAGTTCTTC	CAISPSGGDSYNEQFF
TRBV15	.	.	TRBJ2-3	TGTGCCACCAGCAGAGCCGGGGAAAGTACAGATACGCAGTATTTT	CATSRAGESTDTQYF
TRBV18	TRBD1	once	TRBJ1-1	TGTGCCAGCTCACAGGGGGCTGGCACTGAAGCTTTCTTT	CASSQGAGTEAFF
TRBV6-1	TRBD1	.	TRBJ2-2	TGTGCCAGCAGGGACAGGGGCGACACCGGGGAGCTGTTTTTT	CASRDRGDTGELFF
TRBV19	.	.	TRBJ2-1	TGTGCCAGTAGTATAGGCCCCAGCGGGCCCTTGGCCTACAATGAGCAGTTCTTC	CASSIGPSGPLAYNEQFF
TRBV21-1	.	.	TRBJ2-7	TGTGCCAGCAGCAAAGCGACGGGCGGGCTCTCCTACGAGCAGTACTTC	CASSKATGGLSYEQYF
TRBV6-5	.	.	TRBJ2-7	TGTGCCAGCAGCCTACAGGGTTCCTACGAGCAGTACTTC	CASSLQGSYEQYF
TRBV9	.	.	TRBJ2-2	TGTGCCAGCAGCGCCCGACAAGAGACCGGGGAGCTGTTTTTT	CASSARQETGELFF
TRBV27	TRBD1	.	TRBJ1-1	TGTGCCAGCAGTATTGGACAGGGGGTCACTGAAGCTTTCTTT	CASSIGQGVTEAFF
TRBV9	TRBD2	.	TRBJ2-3	TGTGCCAGCAGTACCTCCGGGACTAGGAGCACAGATACGCAGTATTTT	CASSTSGTRSTDTQYF
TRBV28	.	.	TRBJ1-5	TGTGCCAGCAGCTCTACAGGGTCTAGCAATCAGCCCCAGCATTTT	CASSSTGSSNQPQHF
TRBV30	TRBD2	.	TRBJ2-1	TGTGCCTGGAGTGAAGGTTGTGGACTAGCGTACAATGAGCAGTTCTTC	CAWSEGCGLAYNEQFF
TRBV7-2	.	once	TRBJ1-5	TGTGCCAGCAGCCCAGGATCAGGGGTTACCCAGCCCCAGCATTTT	CASSPGSGVTQPQHF
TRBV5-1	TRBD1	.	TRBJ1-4	TGCGCCAGCAGCGGGGGGACAGGGTCTGTGGAAAAACTGTTTTTT	CASSGGTGSVEKLFF
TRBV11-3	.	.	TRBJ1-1	TGTGCCAGCAGCCCCAGGGAAGACACTGAAGCTTTCTTT	CASSPREDTEAFF
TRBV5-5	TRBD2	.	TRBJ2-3	TGTGCCAGCAGCCCGGTAGCGGGGGGGCCCGTAGATACGCAGTATTTT	CASSPVAGGPVDTQYF
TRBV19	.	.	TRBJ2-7	TGTGCCAGTAGTCCCCAGACTGTTTTCTACGAGCAGTACTTC	CASSPQTVFYEQYF
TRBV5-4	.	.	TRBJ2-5	TGTGCCAGCGTCGGGCAAGAGGGGGAGCGGGAGACCCAGTACTTC	CASVGQEGERETQYF